The 2 T cell receptor beta chains below come from one sample, sequenced in a study of T-cell memory formation after mild COVID-19. TCRdb re-called the 5' RACE reads through MiXCR, storing one row per CDR3 protein. Of some 440,000 distinct CDR3 sequences in the sample, approximately 25% were seen once. The sample consisted of PBMCs or a T cell subset sorted from them (not recorded which). These receptor sequences come from an adult woman who had mild COVID-19 (a few samples of this study predate the infection). Cell type and time point are not known.

As concerns this clonotype: Germline and junction disagree at one end, which may indicate a read error. The V and J genes are TRBV4-3 and TRBJ2-5, with 8 bases fitting TRBD1. Looked up from germline, CDR1 is LGHNA and CDR2 is YSLEER. The CDR3 spans 15 residues. CDR3: CTSSQAQGVGETQYF. The CDR3 DNA reads as TGCACCAGCAGCCAAGCACAGGGGGTCGGGGAGACCCAGTACTTC.

The genes are TRBV15 and TRBJ2-3; 8 bases fit TRBD2. The CDR3 is 14 residues long. V lost 8 bases, J lost 1 base, and 5 bases stayed unmatched. CDR1 LNHNV and CDR2 YYDKDF come from the germline V gene (reference sequence). The CDR3 loop is CATDRGGGTDTQYF. CDR3 DNA: TGTGCCACCGACCGGGGGGGTGGCACAGATACGCAGTATTTT.